Given below is one TCR beta chain in context. The CDR3 has 16 amino acids. V shed 1 base and J shed 6 bases, with 19 bases lying between them. The V gene's germline CDR1 is SGHVS and CDR2 FQNEAQ. This entry is derived from a study of identifying expanded T cells in peripheral blood. The repertoire was sequenced with immunoSEQ multiplex PCR; TCRdb's copy has only in-frame clones and lacks some. The table lists fewer than 65,000 clones, around 87% of them singletons. No infections or other immune events were documented during collection. Sequencing input: blood. The source of this sequence is a person between 18 and 70 years old in good health. The chain is built from TRBV7-8 and TRBJ2-7, with a possible D match to TRBD1 (6 bases). For the CDR3, the DNA is TGTGCCAGCAGCTTAGTCGGACAGTTTCCCCCCTCCGAGCAGTACTTC. Its protein is CASSLVGQFPPSEQYF.